This TCR beta chain was profiled in a study of cytomegalovirus exposure and HLA in healthy donors. Researchers ran the PCR with 60 Vbeta and 13 Jbeta primers. TCRdb keeps only in-frame clones here, not all; method: immunoSEQ multiplex PCR. The table lists roughly 170,000 clones, roughly 80% of them singletons. This CDR3 comprises 13 residues. V lost 5 bases to trimming and J lost 5 bases, with 13 bases between them. The V gene's germline CDR1 is SGHDT and CDR2 YYEEEE. The receptor was isolated from a woman younger than 30 in good health and CMV-seronegative. The chain recombines TRBV5-6 with TRBJ2-5, with D possibly being TRBD1 (5 bases). Source material: PBMCs. The CDR3 nucleotides are TGTGCCAGCAGTAAAGGGGAATGGGAGACCCAGTACTTC. Residues: CASSKGEWETQYF.